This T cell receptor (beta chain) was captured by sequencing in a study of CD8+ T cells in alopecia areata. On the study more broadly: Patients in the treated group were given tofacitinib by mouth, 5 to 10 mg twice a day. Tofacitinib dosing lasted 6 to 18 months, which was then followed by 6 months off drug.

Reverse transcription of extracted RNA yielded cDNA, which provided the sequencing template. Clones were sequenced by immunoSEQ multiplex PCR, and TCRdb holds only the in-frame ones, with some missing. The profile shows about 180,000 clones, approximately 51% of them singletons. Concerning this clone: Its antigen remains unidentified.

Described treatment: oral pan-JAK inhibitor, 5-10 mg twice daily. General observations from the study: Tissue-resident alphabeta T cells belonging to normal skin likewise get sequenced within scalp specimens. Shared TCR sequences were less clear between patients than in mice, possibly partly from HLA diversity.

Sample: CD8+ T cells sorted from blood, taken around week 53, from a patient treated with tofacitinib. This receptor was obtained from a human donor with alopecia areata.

DNA for the CDR3: TGTGCCAGCAGCCAAGGGGCTGTAGTTAAGAACCTAAACAATGAGCAGTTCTTC. The encoded protein is CASSQGAVVKNLNNEQFF. The chain joins TRBV27 to TRBJ2-1; tentative D call: TRBD1 (5 bases). The V end was cut by 6 bases, the J end by 5 bases, with 26 bases between. This CDR3 region has 18 residues. In germline, CDR1 is MNHEY, CDR2 SMNVEV (reference sequence).